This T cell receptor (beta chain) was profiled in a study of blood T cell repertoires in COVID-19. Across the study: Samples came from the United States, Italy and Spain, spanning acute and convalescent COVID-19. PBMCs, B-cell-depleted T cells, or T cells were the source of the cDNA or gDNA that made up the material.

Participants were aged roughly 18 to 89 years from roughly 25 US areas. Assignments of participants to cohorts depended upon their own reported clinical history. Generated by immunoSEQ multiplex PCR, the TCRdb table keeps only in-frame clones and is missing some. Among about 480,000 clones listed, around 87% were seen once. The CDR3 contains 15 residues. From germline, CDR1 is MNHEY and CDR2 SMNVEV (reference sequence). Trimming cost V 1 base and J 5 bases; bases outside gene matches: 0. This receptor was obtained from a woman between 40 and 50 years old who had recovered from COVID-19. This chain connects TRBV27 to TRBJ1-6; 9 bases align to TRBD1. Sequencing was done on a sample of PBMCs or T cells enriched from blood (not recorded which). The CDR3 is CASSLWTGDNSPLHF. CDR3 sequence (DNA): TGTGCCAGCAGTTTATGGACAGGGGATAATTCACCCCTCCACTTT.